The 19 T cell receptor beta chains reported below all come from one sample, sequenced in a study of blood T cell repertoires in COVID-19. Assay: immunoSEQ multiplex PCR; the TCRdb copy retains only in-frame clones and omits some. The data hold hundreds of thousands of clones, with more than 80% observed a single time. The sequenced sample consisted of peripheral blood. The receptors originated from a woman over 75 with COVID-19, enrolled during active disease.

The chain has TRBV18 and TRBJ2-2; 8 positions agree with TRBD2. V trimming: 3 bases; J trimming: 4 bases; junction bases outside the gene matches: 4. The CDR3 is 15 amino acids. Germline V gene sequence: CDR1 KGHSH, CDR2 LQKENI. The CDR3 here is CASSPGLAGTGELFF. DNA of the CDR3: TGTGCCAGCTCACCGGGGCTAGCGGGCACCGGGGAGCTGTTTTTT.

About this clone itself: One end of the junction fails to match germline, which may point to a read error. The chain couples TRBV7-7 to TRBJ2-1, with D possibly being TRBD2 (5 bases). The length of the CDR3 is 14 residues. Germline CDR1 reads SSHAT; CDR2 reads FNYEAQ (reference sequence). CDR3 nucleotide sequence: TGTGCTAGCAGCTTAGCGCCAGGTGGCAATGAGCAGTTCTTC. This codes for CASSLAPGGNEQFF.

The CDR3 spells CATSTLLGLSYNEQFF. CDR3 DNA sequence: TGTGCCACCAGCACCCTGCTGGGGCTCTCCTACAATGAGCAGTTCTTC. This chain connects TRBV15 to TRBJ2-1; the D gene is possibly TRBD1 (5 bases). The CDR3 totals 16 residues. V was shortened by 4 bases and J by 0 bases, with 13 bases between the two germline ends. The V gene's germline CDR1 is LNHNV and CDR2 YYDKDF (reference sequence). Filled out from reference TRBV15 and TRBJ2-1, the complete variable domain reads DAMVIQNPRYQVTQFGKPVTLSCSQTLNHNVMYWYQQKSSQAPKLLFHYYDKDFNNEADTPDNFQSRRPNTSFCFLDIRSPGLGDTAMYLCATSTLLGLSYNEQFFGPGTRLTVL.

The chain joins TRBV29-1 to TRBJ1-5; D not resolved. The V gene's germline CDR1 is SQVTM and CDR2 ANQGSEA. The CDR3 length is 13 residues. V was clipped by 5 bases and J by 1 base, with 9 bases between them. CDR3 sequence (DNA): TGCAGCGTTTGGGAGGAGAGCAATCAGCCCCAGCATTTT. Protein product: CSVWEESNQPQHF.

CDR3 DNA: TGTGCCAGCAGTTTAAACAACAATCAGCCCCAGCATTTT. Amino acids: CASSLNNNQPQHF. The chain recombines TRBV12-3 or TRBV12-4 with TRBJ1-5; D gene uncertain. Between the trimmed V and J ends, which lost 2 bases and 3 bases, there was a span of 5 bases. The CDR3 extends over 13 amino acids.

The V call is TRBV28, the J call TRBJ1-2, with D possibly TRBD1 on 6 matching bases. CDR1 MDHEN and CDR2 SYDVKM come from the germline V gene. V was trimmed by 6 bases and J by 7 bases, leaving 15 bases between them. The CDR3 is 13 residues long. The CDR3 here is CASSSAGGLGYTF. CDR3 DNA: TGTGCCAGCAGCTCGGCCGGGGGGCTTGGCTACACCTTC.

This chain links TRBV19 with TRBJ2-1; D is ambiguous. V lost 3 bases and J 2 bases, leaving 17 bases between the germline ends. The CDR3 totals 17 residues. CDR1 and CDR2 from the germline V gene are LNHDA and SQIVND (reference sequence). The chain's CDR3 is CASSIFSAHNTYNEQFF. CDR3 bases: TGTGCCAGTAGTATTTTCAGCGCCCACAACACCTACAATGAGCAGTTCTTC. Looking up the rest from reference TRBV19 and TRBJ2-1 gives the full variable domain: DGGITQSPKYLFRKEGQNVTLSCEQNLNHDAMYWYRQDPGQGLRLIYYSQIVNDFQKGDIAEGYSVSREKKESFPLTVTSAQKNPTAFYLCASSIFSAHNTYNEQFFGPGTRLTVL.

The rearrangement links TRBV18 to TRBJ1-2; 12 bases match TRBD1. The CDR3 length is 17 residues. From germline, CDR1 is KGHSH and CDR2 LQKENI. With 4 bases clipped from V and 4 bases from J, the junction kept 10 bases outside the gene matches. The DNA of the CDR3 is TGTGCCAGCTCACGATTCCCTCTGGGACAGGGGGCCTATGGCTACACCTTC. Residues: CASSRFPLGQGAYGYTF.

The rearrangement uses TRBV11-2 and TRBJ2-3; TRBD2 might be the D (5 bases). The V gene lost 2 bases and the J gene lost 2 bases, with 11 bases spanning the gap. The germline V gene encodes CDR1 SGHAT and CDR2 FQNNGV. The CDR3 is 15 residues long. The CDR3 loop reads CASSLTQRLTDTQYF. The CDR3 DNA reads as TGTGCCAGCAGCTTAACCCAGCGGCTCACAGATACGCAGTATTTT.

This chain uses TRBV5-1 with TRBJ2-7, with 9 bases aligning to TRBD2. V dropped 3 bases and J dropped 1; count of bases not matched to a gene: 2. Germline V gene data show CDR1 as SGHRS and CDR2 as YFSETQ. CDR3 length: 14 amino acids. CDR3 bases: TGCGCCAGCAGCTCTAGCGGGATGTCCTACGAGCAGTACTTC. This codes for CASSSSGMSYEQYF.

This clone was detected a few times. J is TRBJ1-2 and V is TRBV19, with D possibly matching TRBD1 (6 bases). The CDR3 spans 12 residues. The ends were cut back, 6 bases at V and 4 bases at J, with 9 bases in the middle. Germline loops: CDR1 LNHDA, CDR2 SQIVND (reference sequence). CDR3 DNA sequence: TGTGCCAGTAGGCAGGGGAGCTATGGCTACACCTTC. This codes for CASRQGSYGYTF.

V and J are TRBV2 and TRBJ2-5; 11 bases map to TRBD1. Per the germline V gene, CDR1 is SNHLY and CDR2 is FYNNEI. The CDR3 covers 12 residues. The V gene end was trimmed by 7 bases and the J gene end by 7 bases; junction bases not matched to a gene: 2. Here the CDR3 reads CASTGTGGTQYF. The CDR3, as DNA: TGTGCCAGCACCGGGACAGGGGGGACCCAGTACTTC.

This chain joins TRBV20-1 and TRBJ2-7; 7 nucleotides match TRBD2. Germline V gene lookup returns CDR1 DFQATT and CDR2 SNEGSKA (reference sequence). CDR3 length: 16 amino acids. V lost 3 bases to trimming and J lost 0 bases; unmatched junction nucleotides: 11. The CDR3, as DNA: TGCAGTGCTAGTGGTCTAGCGGTTACCAACTCCTACGAGCAGTACTTC. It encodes CSASGLAVTNSYEQYF.

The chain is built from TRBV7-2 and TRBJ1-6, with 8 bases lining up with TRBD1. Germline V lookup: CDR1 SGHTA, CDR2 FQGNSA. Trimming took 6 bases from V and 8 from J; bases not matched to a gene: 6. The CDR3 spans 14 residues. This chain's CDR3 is CASRTGQDHSPLHF. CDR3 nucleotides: TGTGCCAGCAGAACGGGACAGGATCATTCACCCCTCCACTTT. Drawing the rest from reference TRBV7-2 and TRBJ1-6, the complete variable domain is GAGVSQSPSNKVTEKGKDVELRCDPISGHTALYWYRQSLGQGLEFLIYFQGNSAPDKSGLPSDRFSAERTGGSVSTLTIQRTQQEDSAVYLCASRTGQDHSPLHFGNGTRLTVT.

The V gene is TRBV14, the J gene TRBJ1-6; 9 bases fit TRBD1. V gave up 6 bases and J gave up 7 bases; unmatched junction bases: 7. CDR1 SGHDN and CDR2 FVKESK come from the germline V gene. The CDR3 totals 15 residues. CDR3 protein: CASRGQGRLNSPLHF. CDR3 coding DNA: TGTGCCAGCAGGGGACAGGGTCGGTTGAATTCACCCCTCCACTTT.

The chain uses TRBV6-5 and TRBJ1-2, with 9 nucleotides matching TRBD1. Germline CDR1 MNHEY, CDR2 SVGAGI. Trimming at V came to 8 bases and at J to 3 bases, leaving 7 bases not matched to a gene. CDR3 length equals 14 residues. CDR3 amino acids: CASSRTGVDYGYTF. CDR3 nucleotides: TGTGCCAGCTCTCGGACAGGGGTCGACTATGGCTACACCTTC.

The CDR3 spells CASRLTGNTGELFF. The CDR3 DNA follows: TGTGCCAGCAGGCTGACAGGAAACACCGGGGAGCTGTTTTTT. The rearrangement uses TRBV3-1 (or the pseudogene TRBV3-2) and TRBJ2-2; possible D gene TRBD1, 6 bases. The CDR3 is 14 residues long. V lost 6 bases and J 2 bases, leaving 10 bases between the germline ends. Germline CDR1 LGHDT, CDR2 YNNKEL (reference sequence).

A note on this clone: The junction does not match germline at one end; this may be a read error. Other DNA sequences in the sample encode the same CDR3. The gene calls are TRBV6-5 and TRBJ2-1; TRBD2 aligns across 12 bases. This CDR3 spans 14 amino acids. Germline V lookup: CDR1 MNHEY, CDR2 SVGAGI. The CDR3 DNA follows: TGCGCCAGCAGGACTAGCGGGGCTTACAATGAGCAGTTCTTC. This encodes CASRTSGAYNEQFF.

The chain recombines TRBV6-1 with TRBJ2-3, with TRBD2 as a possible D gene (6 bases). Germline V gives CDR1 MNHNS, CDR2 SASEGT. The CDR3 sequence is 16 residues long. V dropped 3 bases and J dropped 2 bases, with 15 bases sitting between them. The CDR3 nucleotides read TGTGCCAGCAGTGATCTGCGTGGGGGGACCACAGATACGCAGTATTTT. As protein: CASSDLRGGTTDTQYF.